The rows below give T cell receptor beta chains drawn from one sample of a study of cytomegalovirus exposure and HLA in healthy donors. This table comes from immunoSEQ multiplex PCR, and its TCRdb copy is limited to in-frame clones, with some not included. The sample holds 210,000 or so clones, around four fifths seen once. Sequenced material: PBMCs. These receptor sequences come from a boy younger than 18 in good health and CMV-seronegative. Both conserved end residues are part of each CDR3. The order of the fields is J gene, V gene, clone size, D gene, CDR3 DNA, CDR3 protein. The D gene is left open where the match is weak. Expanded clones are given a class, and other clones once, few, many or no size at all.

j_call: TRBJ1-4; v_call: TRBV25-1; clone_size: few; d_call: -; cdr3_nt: TGTGCCAGCAGTGAGGTACAGGGAGGGAGGAGTGAAAAACTGTTTTTT; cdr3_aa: CASSEVQGGRSEKLFF
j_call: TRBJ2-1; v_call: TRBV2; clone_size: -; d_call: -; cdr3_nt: TGTGCCAGCAGCGGTCCTGGGCAGTTCTTC; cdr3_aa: CASSGPGQFF
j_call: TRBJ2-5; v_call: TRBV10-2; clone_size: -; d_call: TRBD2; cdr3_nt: TGCGCCAGCAGTGAGGGGACTAGCGGGGTGCCCCTCCAAGAGACCCAGTACTTC; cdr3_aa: CASSEGTSGVPLQETQYF
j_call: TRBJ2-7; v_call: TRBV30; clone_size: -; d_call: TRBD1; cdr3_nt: TGTGCCTGGAAGCAGGGGGCATCCTACGAGCAGTACTTC; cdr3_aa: CAWKQGASYEQYF
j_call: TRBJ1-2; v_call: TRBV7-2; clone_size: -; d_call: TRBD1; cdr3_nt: TGTGCCAGCAGCTTAGCGCTTGGAATACAGGGGAATAACTATGGCTACACCTTC; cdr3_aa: CASSLALGIQGNNYGYTF
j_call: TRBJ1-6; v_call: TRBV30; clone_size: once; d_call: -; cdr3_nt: TGTGCCTGGAGTTCCCGAGGGTGGAATTCACCCCTCCACTTT; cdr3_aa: CAWSSRGWNSPLHF
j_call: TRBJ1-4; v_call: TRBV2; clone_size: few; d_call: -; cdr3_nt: TGTGCCAGCCTGCAGGGCAATGAAAAACTGTTTTTT; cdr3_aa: CASLQGNEKLFF
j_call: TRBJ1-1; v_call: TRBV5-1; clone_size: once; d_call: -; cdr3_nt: TGCGCCAGCAGCGCCCAACCCCAGGGGTCGATCACTGAAGCTTTCTTT; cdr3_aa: CASSAQPQGSITEAFF
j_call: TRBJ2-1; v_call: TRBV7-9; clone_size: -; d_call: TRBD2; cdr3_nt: TGTGCCAGCAGCTTAACTAGCGGAGATTACAATGAGCAGTTCTTC; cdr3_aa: CASSLTSGDYNEQFF
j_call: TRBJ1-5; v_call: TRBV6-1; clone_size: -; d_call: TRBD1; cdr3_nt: TGTGCCAGCAGACGACAGGGAGATCAGCCCCAGCATTTT; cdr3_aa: CASRRQGDQPQHF
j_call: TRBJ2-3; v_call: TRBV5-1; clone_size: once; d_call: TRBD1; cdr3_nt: TGCGCCAGCAGCTTCCGGGACAGGGGTCGCACAGATACGCAGTATTTT; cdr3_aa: CASSFRDRGRTDTQYF
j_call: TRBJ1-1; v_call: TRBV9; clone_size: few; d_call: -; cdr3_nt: TGTGCCAGCACTCCGGGGGAGAACACTGAAGCTTTCTTT; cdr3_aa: CASTPGENTEAFF
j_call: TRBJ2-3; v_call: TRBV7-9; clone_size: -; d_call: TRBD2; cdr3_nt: TGTGCCAGCAGCTTGCTGGGCTTAGCGGGAACAGATACGCAGTATTTT; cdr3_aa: CASSLLGLAGTDTQYF
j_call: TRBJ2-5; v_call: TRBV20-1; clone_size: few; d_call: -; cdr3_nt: TGCAGTGCTAGAGATCTTGAGACCCAGTACTTC; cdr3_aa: CSARDLETQYF
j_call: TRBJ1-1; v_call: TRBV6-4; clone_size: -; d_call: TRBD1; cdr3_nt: TGTGCCAGCAGTGCCCTACTGACAGGGGAAGCTTTCTTT; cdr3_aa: CASSALLTGEAFF
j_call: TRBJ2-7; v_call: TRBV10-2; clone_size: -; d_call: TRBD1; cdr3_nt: TGCGCCAGCAGTTCGACAGGGTGGGGCTACGAGCAGTACTTC; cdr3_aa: CASSSTGWGYEQYF
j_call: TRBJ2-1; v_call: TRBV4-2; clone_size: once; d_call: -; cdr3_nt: TGTGCCAGCAGCCAAGCAGGCATCAATGAGCAGTTCTTC; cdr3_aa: CASSQAGINEQFF